This T cell receptor beta chain was recovered during a study of blood T cell repertoires in COVID-19. Authors' methods: The assay estimated nucleated cells by amplifying reference gene primers. Method: immunoSEQ multiplex PCR; TCRdb's copy keeps in-frame clones and lacks some. The V and J calls and clone size were taken over from that table, and D and trimming were inferred from the DNA. The sample holds some 160,000 clones; less than 90% are singletons and the top ten take approximately 8%. Living in 24 US areas, the participants were between roughly 18 and 89 years of age. Germline values: CDR1 KGHSH, CDR2 LQKENI. The CDR3 loop spans 17 amino acids. V lost 0 bases, J lost 0 bases, and 9 bases lay in between.

The TCR comes from a woman aged 45-65 years who had recovered from COVID-19. The chain employs TRBV18 and TRBJ2-6, with unresolved D. The sequenced material came from PBMCs or T cells enriched from blood (not recorded which). CDR3 amino acids: CASSPPSAGSGANVLTF. The CDR3 DNA follows: TGTGCCAGCTCACCACCATCCGCCGGCTCTGGGGCCAACGTCCTGACTTTC.